This TCR beta chain was profiled in a study of vaccination effects on CD4 cells after COVID-19. Turning to the study itself: A density of about 1.8 million PBMC per well was used; these cells were cultured with roughly 10 IU/ml IL-2 and about 10 ug/ml peptides.

This clone was counted a few times. The antigen remains undetermined. CDR3 size: 14 residues. CDR1 KGHSH and CDR2 LQKENI come from the germline V gene. V was pared by 3 bases and J by 7 bases, with 13 bases between. Following an approximately eleven-day culture, CD4+ T cells were purified. Two doses of BNT162b2 or mRNA-1273 vaccine were administered to participants. IL-2 medium was substituted for half the medium on days 3 and 7. The assay was immunoSEQ multiplex PCR, and TCRdb's table has in-frame clones only and misses some. Among approximately 30,000 clones listed, 74% were seen once. The TCR originated in a human donor who received a COVID-19 vaccine. The sequencing here drew on CD4+ T cells from PBMCs cultured without peptide, taken after COVID-19 vaccination. The V call is TRBV18, the J call TRBJ1-5; no firm D call. The CDR3 region is CASSPAGLGQPQHF. DNA for the CDR3: TGTGCCAGCTCACCGGCGGGGTTGGGGCAGCCCCAGCATTTT.